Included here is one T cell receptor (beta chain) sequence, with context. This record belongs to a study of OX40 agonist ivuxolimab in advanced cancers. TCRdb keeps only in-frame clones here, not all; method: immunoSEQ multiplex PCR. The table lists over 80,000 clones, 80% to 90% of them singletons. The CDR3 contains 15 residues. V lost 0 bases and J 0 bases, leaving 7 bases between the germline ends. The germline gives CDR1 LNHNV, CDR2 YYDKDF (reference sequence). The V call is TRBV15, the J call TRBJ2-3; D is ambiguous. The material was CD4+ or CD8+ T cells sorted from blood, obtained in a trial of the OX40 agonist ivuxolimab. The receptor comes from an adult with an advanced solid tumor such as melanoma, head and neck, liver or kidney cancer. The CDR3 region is CATSRDFGSTDTQYF. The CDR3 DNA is TGTGCCACCAGCAGAGATTTTGGCAGCACAGATACGCAGTATTTT.